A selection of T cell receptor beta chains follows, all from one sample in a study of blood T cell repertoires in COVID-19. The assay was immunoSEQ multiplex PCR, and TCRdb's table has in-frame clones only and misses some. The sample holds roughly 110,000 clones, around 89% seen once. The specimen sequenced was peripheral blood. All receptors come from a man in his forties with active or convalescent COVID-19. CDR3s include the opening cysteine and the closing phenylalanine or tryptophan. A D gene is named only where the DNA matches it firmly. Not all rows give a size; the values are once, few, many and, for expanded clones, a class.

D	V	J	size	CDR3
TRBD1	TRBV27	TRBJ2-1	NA	CASSLTGQLYNEQFF
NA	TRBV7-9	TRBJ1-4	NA	CASSARRGLNEKLFF
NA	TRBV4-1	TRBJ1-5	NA	CASSSLGLGNQPQHF
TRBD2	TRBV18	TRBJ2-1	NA	CASSPGLAVNNEQFF
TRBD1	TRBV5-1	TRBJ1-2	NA	CASSDGQGEVGRTF
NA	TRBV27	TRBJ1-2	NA	CASSLGPARNYGYTF
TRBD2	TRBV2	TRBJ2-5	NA	CASSEALAGAQETQYF
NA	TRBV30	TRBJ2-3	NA	CAWNSFVQGITDTQYF
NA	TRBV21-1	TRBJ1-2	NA	CASSKKGQGSDGYTF
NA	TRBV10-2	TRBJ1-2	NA	CASSVGRSDGYTF
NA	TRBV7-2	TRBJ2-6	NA	CASSSGSGANVLTF
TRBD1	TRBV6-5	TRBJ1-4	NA	CASRVEKGGVGFF
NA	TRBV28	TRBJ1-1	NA	CASSLDGAMIDEAFF
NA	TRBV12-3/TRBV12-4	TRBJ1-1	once	CASTRDMNTEAFF
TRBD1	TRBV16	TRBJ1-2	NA	CASRRQGAYGYTF
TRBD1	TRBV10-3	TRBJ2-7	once	CAISDPGRQGVYEQYF
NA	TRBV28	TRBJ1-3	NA	CASRTSASGNTIYF
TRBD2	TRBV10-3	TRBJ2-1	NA	CAISEPQWREGDYFSYNEQFF
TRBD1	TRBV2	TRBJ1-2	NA	CASSGTGAYGYTF
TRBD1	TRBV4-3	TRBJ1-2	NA	CASSQVPGQGENGYTF
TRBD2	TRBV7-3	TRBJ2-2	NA	CASSLLAGGPDTGELFF
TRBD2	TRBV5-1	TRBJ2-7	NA	CASSVVAGGVGTYEQYF
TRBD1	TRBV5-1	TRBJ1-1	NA	CASATGGLVNTEAFF
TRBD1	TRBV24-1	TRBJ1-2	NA	CATSLDRGYGYTF
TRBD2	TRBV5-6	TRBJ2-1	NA	CASSLGSGRGVF
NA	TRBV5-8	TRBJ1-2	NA	CASPNPYGYTF
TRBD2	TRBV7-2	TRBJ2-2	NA	CASSPTSGFGELFF
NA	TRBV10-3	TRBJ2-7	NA	CAISAGSEQYF
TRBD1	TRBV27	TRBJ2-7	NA	CASSQERTGWYEQYF
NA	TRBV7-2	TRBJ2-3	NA	CASSPARGSADTQYF
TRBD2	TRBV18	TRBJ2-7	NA	CASSPSYGTSTSYEQYF
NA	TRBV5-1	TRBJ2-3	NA	CASSSDGLSTDTQYF
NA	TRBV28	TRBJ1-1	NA	CASSRTEAFF
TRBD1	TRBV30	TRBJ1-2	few	CAWSVGGRGYTF
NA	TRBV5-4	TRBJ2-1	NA	CASSPGSGKSSYNEQFF
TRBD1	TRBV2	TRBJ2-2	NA	CASSERTGGTGELFF
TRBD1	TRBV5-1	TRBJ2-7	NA	CASSPAGGEQYF
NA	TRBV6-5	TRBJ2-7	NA	CASRRGGTGAHEQYF
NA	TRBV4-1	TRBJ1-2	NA	CASSREGQAESYGYTF
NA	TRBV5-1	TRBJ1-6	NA	CASSLALQGYSPLHF
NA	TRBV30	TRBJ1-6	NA	CAWKVGHYNSPLHF
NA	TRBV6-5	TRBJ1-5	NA	CASSEGTPTGPQHF